The source of this TCR beta chain is a study of T-cell reconstitution after alpha-beta-depleted transplantation in children. Unique molecular identifiers featured in how the TCRbeta library was prepared. TCRdb re-called the PCR reads with MiXCR, one entry per CDR3 protein. The sample lists roughly 90,000 distinct CDR3 sequences, 12% occurring once. Germline CDR1 SGHTA, CDR2 FQGNSA. The CDR3 runs to 15 residues. The V end lost 5 bases, the J end lost 10 bases, and 22 bases lay between the germline ends. This clonotype was seen at least ten times. The receptor's source is a human donor who donated a stem cell graft to a child with inherited bone marrow failure. V and J are TRBV7-2 and TRBJ2-3; D is perhaps TRBD2 (6 bases). Sample: PBMCs from the stem cell graft donor, taken from the stem cell graft. In nucleotides, the CDR3 is TGTGCCAGCAGCCCACACATTAGTGGCGGAGGGGCGCAGTATTTT. Its translation is CASSPHISGGGAQYF.